The rows below give T cell receptor beta chains drawn from one sample of a study of blood T cell repertoires in COVID-19. Sequenced by immunoSEQ multiplex PCR; TCRdb stores in-frame clones only, minus some. The data contain under 250,000 clones, under 90% of them singletons. Sequenced: PBMCs or T cells enriched from blood (not recorded which). All receptors come from a woman aged 50 to 60 who had been exposed to COVID-19. Both conserved end residues are part of each CDR3. D genes are given only for firm matches. Not all rows give a size; the values are once, few, many and, for expanded clones, a class.

j_call v_call clone_size d_call cdr3_aa cdr3_nt
TRBJ1-1 TRBV6-5 once - CASAIYTEAFF TGTGCCAGCGCGATTTACACTGAAGCTTTCTTT
TRBJ1-5 TRBV12-3/TRBV12-4 - - CASRPDRNQPQHF TGTGCCAGCAGGCCTGACAGGAATCAGCCCCAGCATTTT
TRBJ1-3 TRBV7-8 - - CASSFSTNTIYF TGTGCCAGCAGCTTTTCTACAAACACCATATATTTT
TRBJ2-5 TRBV28 once TRBD1 CASSRPGTGRETQYF TGTGCCAGCAGTCGACCGGGGACAGGGCGAGAGACCCAGTACTTC
TRBJ1-1 TRBV9 - TRBD1 CASSAGQGTEAFF TGTGCCAGCAGCGCTGGACAGGGGACTGAAGCTTTCTTT
TRBJ2-7 TRBV10-3 - TRBD1 CAIRERDRGNEQYF TGTGCCATCAGGGAACGGGACAGGGGAAACGAGCAGTACTTC
TRBJ1-5 TRBV28 - TRBD1 CASSPGTGVSGQPQHF TGTGCCAGCAGCCCCGGCACAGGGGTGAGTGGTCAGCCCCAGCATTTT
TRBJ2-7 TRBV10-1 many - CASSGFVDGEQYF TGCGCCAGCAGTGGGTTCGTAGATGGCGAGCAGTACTTC
TRBJ1-1 TRBV6-5 few TRBD1 CASRATSGGNTEAFF TGTGCCAGCAGGGCCACGTCAGGGGGCAACACTGAAGCTTTCTTT
TRBJ1-3 TRBV7-2 few - CASSLDGPWSSGNTIYF TGTGCCAGCAGCTTAGACGGTCCCTGGAGCTCTGGAAACACCATATATTTT
TRBJ2-7 TRBV4-2 - - CASSRSIKGGGSYEQYF TGTGCCAGCAGCCGTTCCATAAAGGGGGGGGGCTCCTACGAGCAGTACTTC
TRBJ2-1 TRBV2 - TRBD2 CASSERGGTEQFF TGTGCCAGCAGTGAGCGGGGGGGCACTGAGCAGTTCTTC
TRBJ2-3 TRBV7-7 - - CASSLGSGGTDTQYF TGTGCCAGCAGCTTAGGCAGTGGCGGAACAGATACGCAGTATTTT
TRBJ1-5 TRBV6-1 - - CASSETDYQPQHF TGTGCCAGCAGTGAGACGGACTATCAGCCCCAGCATTTT
TRBJ1-2 TRBV5-4 - TRBD1 CASSPDRDNYGYTF TGTGCCAGCAGCCCCGACAGGGATAACTATGGCTACACCTTC
TRBJ1-1 TRBV5-5 - - CASSLAGGSTEAFF TGTGCCAGCAGCTTGGCCGGGGGGTCCACTGAAGCTTTCTTT
TRBJ1-4 TRBV18 - - CASSDIGKLFF TGTGCCAGCTCAGACATTGGAAAACTGTTTTTT
TRBJ2-7 TRBV10-1 - - CASRTLSEQYF TGCGCCAGCAGGACTCTAAGCGAGCAGTACTTC
TRBJ2-2 TRBV15 many TRBD1 CATSSTQGRHTGELFF TGTGCCACCAGCAGTACACAGGGGCGGCACACCGGGGAGCTGTTTTTT
TRBJ2-2 TRBV11-2 - - CASSSFSETRTVGELFF TGTGCCAGCAGCTCCTTCTCCGAGACTAGAACGGTCGGGGAGCTGTTTTTT
TRBJ2-3 TRBV28 once - CASSSGRVITDTQYF TGTGCCAGCAGTTCGGGCAGGGTAATCACAGATACGCAGTATTTT
TRBJ1-1 TRBV10-2 - - CASKKGVNTEAFF TGCGCCAGCAAGAAGGGGGTGAACACTGAAGCTTTCTTT
TRBJ1-5 TRBV7-2 - - CASSLEGGGNQPQHF TGTGCCAGCAGCTTAGAAGGGGGAGGCAATCAGCCCCAGCATTTT
TRBJ1-2 TRBV5-8 once TRBD1 CASSLRTGSANYGYTF TGTGCCAGCAGCTTAAGGACAGGATCAGCTAACTATGGCTACACCTTC
TRBJ2-2 TRBV12-3/TRBV12-4 - - CASKRVVNGELFF TGTGCCAGCAAGAGGGTGGTGAACGGGGAGCTGTTTTTT
TRBJ1-2 TRBV2 - - CASSERGTGGYTF TGTGCCAGCAGTGAACGGGGGACTGGTGGCTACACCTTC
TRBJ1-1 TRBV12-3/TRBV12-4 - - CASTYTGSTEAFF TGTGCCAGCACCTACACAGGGAGCACTGAAGCTTTCTTT
TRBJ1-4 TRBV21-1 - - CASSDQALNEKLFF TGTGCCAGCAGCGATCAGGCCCTTAATGAAAAACTGTTTTTT
TRBJ1-5 TRBV6-5 - - CASSERTSNQPQHF TGTGCCAGCAGCGAGAGGACAAGCAATCAGCCCCAGCATTTT
TRBJ1-5 TRBV5-5 once - CASGLGVSNQPQHF TGTGCCAGCGGTTTGGGAGTTAGCAATCAGCCCCAGCATTTT
TRBJ2-3 TRBV18 - - CASSPRQGGEDTQYF TGTGCCAGCTCACCACGGCAGGGGGGTGAAGATACGCAGTATTTT
TRBJ1-5 TRBV15 - - CATSRGRFSNQPQHF TGTGCCACCAGCAGAGGGAGGTTTAGCAATCAGCCCCAGCATTTT
TRBJ1-1 TRBV30 - - CAWSVNRENTEAFF TGTGCCTGGAGTGTAAACAGGGAGAACACTGAAGCTTTCTTT
TRBJ1-2 TRBV5-4 few - CASSLPAGYGYTF TGTGCCAGCAGCTTGCCGGCAGGGTACGGCTACACCTTC
TRBJ1-2 TRBV28 - - CASSSGNYGYTF TGTGCCAGCAGTTCAGGGAACTATGGCTACACCTTC
TRBJ1-6 TRBV4-1 - - CASSQDPQGSSYNSPLHF TGCGCCAGCAGCCAAGATCCGCAGGGAAGCTCCTATAATTCACCCCTCCACTTT
TRBJ1-1 TRBV7-2 - - CASSLDGTEAFF TGTGCCAGCAGCTTAGACGGCACTGAAGCTTTCTTT
TRBJ2-5 TRBV5-1 - TRBD1 CASSFGHRGQETQYF TGCGCCAGCAGCTTCGGCCACAGGGGTCAAGAGACCCAGTACTTC
TRBJ1-5 TRBV19 - TRBD1 CASTPDRDSNQPQHF TGTGCCAGTACCCCCGACAGGGATAGCAATCAGCCCCAGCATTTT
TRBJ2-2 TRBV5-1 once - CASSLDGNGELFF TGCGCCAGCAGCTTGGACGGGAACGGGGAGCTGTTTTTT
TRBJ1-1 TRBV7-8 - - CASSRGQSFEAFF TGTGCCAGCAGCCGAGGACAGTCCTTTGAAGCTTTCTTT
TRBJ2-7 TRBV10-3 - - CAISYRDTSYEQYF TGTGCCATCAGTTACAGGGACACCTCCTACGAGCAGTACTTC
TRBJ1-1 TRBV7-3 - TRBD1 CASSSGQANTEAFF TGTGCCAGCAGCTCGGGACAGGCGAACACTGAAGCTTTCTTT
TRBJ2-3 TRBV5-4 - TRBD2 CASSPPGRGDTDTQYF TGTGCCAGCAGCCCCCCTGGGCGGGGGGACACAGATACGCAGTATTTT
TRBJ2-1 TRBV6-4 - TRBD1 CASSAGTVNNEQFF TGTGCCAGCAGTGCCGGGACAGTGAACAATGAGCAGTTCTTC
TRBJ2-1 TRBV5-4 - TRBD2 CASSRGLAGGSSYNEQFF TGTGCCAGCAGCCGGGGACTAGCGGGGGGGAGCTCCTACAATGAGCAGTTCTTC
TRBJ2-5 TRBV19 - TRBD1 CASSQGQGRETQYF TGTGCCAGTAGTCAGGGACAGGGGAGGGAGACCCAGTACTTC
TRBJ1-2 TRBV4-1 - TRBD1 CASSRTGGFSYGYTF TGCGCCTCCAGTCGGACAGGGGGCTTTAGCTATGGCTACACCTTC
TRBJ1-3 TRBV18 once - CASSLQDYSGNTIYF TGTGCCAGCTCCCTTCAGGATTACTCTGGAAACACCATATATTTT
TRBJ1-1 TRBV12-3/TRBV12-4 - TRBD1 CASRGQSDTEAFF TGTGCCAGCAGGGGACAGTCAGATACTGAAGCTTTCTTT
TRBJ2-7 TRBV3-1/TRBV3-2 - - CASSLYSYEQYF TGTGCCAGCAGCCTGTATTCCTACGAGCAGTACTTC
TRBJ2-1 TRBV11-3 - TRBD1 CASSPMPGQAYNEQFF TGTGCCAGCAGCCCGATGCCGGGACAGGCTTACAATGAGCAGTTCTTC
TRBJ2-5 TRBV2 - - CASSVGGDRETQYF TGTGCCAGCAGCGTGGGGGGTGATCGGGAGACCCAGTACTTC